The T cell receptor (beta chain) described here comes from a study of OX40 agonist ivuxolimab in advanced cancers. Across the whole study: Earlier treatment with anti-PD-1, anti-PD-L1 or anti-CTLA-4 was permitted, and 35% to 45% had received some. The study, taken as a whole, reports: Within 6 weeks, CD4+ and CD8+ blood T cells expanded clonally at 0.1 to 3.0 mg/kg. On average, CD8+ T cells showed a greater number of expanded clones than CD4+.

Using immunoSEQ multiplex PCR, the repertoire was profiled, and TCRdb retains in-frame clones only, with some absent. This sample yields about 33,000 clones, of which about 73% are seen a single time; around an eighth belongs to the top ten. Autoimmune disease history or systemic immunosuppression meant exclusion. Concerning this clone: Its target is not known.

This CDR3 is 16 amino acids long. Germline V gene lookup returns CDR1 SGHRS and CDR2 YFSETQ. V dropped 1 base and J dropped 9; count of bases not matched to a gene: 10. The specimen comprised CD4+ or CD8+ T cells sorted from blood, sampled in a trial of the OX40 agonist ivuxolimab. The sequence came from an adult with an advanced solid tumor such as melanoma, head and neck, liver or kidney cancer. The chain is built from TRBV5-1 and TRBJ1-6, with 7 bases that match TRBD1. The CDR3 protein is CASSLPRAGGFSPLHF. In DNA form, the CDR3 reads TGCGCCAGCAGCTTGCCCCGGGCAGGGGGATTTTCACCCCTCCACTTT.